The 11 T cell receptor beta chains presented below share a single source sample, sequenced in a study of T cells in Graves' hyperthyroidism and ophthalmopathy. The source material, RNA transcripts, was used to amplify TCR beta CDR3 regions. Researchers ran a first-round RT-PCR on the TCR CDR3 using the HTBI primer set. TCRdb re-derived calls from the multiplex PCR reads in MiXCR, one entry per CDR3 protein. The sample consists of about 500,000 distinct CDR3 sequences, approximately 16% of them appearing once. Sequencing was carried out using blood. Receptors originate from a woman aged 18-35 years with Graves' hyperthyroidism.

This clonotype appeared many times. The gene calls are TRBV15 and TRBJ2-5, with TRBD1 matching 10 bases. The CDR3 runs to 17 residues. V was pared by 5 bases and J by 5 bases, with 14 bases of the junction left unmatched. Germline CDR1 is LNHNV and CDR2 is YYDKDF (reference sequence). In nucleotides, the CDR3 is TGTGCCACCAGCGGAAGACAGGGGGCGGCTGTGACGGAGACCCAGTACTTC. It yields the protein CATSGRQGAAVTETQYF.

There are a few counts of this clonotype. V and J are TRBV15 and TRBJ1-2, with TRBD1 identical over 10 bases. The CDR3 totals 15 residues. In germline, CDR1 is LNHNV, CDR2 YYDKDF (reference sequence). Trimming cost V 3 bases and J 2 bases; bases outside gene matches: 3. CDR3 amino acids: CATSSKGQGNYGYTF. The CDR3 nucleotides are TGTGCCACCAGCAGCAAGGGACAGGGGAACTATGGCTACACCTTC.

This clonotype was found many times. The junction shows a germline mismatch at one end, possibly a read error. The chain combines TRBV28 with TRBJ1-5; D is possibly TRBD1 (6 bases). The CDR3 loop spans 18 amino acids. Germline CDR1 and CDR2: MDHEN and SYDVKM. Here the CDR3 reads CASSRPLNRVDSDQPQHF. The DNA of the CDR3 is TGTGCCAGCAGTCGACCCCTTAACAGGGTAGATAGCGATCAGCCCCAGCATTTT.

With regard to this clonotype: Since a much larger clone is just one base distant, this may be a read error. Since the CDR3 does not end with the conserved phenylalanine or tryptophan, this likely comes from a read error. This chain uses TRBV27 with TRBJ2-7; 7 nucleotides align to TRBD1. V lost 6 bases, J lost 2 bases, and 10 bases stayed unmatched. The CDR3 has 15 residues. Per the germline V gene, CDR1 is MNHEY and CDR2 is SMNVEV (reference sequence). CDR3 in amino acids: CASSHGRQGAYEQYL. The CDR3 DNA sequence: TGTGCCAGCAGCCATGGTCGGCAGGGGGCCTACGAGCAGTACCTC.

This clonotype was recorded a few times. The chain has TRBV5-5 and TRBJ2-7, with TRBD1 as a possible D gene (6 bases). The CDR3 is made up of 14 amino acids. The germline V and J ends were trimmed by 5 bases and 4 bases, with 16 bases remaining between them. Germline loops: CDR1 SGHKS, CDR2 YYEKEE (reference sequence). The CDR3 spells CASRWTGQGYEQYF. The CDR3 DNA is TGTGCCAGCAGGTGGACGGGGCAGGGGTACGAGCAGTACTTC.

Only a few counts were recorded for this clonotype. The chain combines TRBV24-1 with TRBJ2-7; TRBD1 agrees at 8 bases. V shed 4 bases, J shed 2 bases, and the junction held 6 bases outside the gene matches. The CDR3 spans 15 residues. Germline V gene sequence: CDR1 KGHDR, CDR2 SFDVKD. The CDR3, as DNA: TGTGCCACCAGTGACCCTGGACAGGGTACCTACGAGCAGTACTTC. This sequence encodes CATSDPGQGTYEQYF.

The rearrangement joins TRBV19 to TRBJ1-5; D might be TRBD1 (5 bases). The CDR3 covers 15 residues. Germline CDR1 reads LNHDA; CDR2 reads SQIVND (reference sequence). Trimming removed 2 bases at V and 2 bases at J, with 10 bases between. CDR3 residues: CASSIPPGRNQPQHF. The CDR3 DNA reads TGTGCCAGTAGTATACCGCCAGGGCGCAATCAGCCCCAGCATTTT.

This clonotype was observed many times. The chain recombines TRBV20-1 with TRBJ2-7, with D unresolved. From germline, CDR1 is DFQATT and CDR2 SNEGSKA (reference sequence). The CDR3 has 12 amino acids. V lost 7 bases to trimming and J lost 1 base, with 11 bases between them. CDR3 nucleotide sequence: TGCAGTGTGGTACGGCAGTCCTACGAGCAGTACTTC. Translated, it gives CSVVRQSYEQYF.

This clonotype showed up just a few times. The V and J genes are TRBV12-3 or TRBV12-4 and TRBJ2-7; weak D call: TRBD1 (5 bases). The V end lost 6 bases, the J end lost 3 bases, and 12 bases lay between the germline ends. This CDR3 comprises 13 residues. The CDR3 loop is CASSFTGFYEQYF. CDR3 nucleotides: TGTGCCAGCAGCTTTACAGGATTCTACGAGCAGTACTTC.

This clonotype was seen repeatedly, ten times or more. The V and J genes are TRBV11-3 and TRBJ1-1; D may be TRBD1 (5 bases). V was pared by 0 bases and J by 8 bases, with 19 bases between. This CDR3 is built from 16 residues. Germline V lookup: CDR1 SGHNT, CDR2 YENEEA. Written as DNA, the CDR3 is TGTGCCAGCAGCTTAGATCCGGGGACCGCCCCCCCGGAAGCTTTCTTT. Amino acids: CASSLDPGTAPPEAFF.

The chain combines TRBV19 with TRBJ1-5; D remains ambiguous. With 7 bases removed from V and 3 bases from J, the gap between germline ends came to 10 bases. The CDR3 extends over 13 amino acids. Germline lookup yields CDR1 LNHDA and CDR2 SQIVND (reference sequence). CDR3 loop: CASIGSINQPQHF. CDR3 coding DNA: TGTGCCAGTATTGGTAGTATCAATCAGCCCCAGCATTTT.